Listed below are T cell receptor beta chains from one sample, sequenced in a study of regulatory T cells in long-lasting Graves disease. TCRdb re-derived calls from the multiplex PCR reads in MiXCR, one entry per CDR3 protein. This table holds a few hundred thousand distinct CDR3 sequences, less than 15% found once. These data were also filed under a second study, of T cells in Graves' hyperthyroidism and ophthalmopathy.

The material sequenced was peripheral blood mononuclear cells (PBMCs), taken at new diagnosis, from a patient treated with antithyroid drugs. Receptors originate from a young man with Graves disease. Both conserved end residues are part of each CDR3. A D gene is named only where the DNA matches it firmly. Clone size is stated in some rows and not others, as once, few, many or a class when expanded.

TRBJ2-1,many,TRBV12-3/TRBV12-4,TRBD2,TGTGCCAGCAGTTGGCTAGCGGGAGCGGGAGGGGAGCAGTTCTTC,CASSWLAGAGGEQFF
TRBJ2-3,few,TRBV10-3,-,TGTGCCATGCGGGACGTCAACACAGATACGCAGTATTTT,CAMRDVNTDTQYF
TRBJ2-7,-,TRBV24-1,-,TGTGCCACCGGGCAGGGAAGCTACGAGCAGTACTTC,CATGQGSYEQYF
TRBJ2-7,few,TRBV20-1,TRBD2,TGCAGTGCTACCCGGGGGGGGGGGACCTACGAGCAGTACTTC,CSATRGGGTYEQYF
TRBJ2-1,-,TRBV6-1,TRBD2,TGTGCCAGCACTCCCATAGCGGGAGGTTACAATGAGCAGTTCTTC,CASTPIAGGYNEQFF
TRBJ1-1,many,TRBV9,-,TGTGCCAGCAGCGCGACGACCTACGAAGCTTTCTTT,CASSATTYEAFF
TRBJ1-3,-,TRBV10-3,TRBD1,TGTGCCATCGGGGGAGATACAGGGGTGGCCATATATTTT,CAIGGDTGVAIYF
TRBJ2-7,many,TRBV6-5,-,TGTGCCAGCAGTTACGGCCGCGACCCACGTTACGAGCAGTACTTC,CASSYGRDPRYEQYF
TRBJ2-2,few,TRBV11-2,-,TGTGCCAGCAGGGGAATAGGCGCCGGGGAGCTGTTTTTT,CASRGIGAGELFF
TRBJ2-7,many,TRBV6-5,TRBD1,TGTGCCAGCAGTTACCGGGACAGGGGCTCCTACGAGCAGTACTTC,CASSYRDRGSYEQYF
TRBJ2-1,-,TRBV12-3/TRBV12-4,TRBD2,TGTGCCAGCAGCAGTAGCGGGAGGAAAAGGGGCGATGAGCAGTTCTTC,CASSSSGRKRGDEQFF
TRBJ1-1,-,TRBV28,-,TGTGCCAGCACGGCCCCGACAGGCCTGAACACTGAAGCTTTCTTT,CASTAPTGLNTEAFF
TRBJ2-7,many,TRBV29-1,TRBD1,TGCAGCGTTTCGGGACAGGGGGTGGCCTACGAGCAGTACTTC,CSVSGQGVAYEQYF
TRBJ1-1,many,TRBV7-3,-,TGTGCCAGCAGCCCCTGGGGGGGAGATCCCATGAACACTGAAGCTTTCTTT,CASSPWGGDPMNTEAFF
TRBJ2-7,-,TRBV20-1,TRBD2,TGCAGTGCTATGGGAGACGGGGGGTTGTGGGAGCAGTACTTC,CSAMGDGGLWEQYF
TRBJ2-1,many,TRBV5-1,-,TGTGCCAGCAGCTTAGACGGTTTAAATGAGCAGTTCTTC,CASSLDGLNEQFF
TRBJ1-2,many,TRBV12-3/TRBV12-4,-,TGTGCCAGCAGTGCGGACACCATTATGGGCTATGGCTACACCTTC,CASSADTIMGYGYTF
TRBJ2-7,many,TRBV29-1,TRBD1,TGCAGCGTTGAAGAAATGCGGGACAGGGGCCGCGCCGGGCAGTACTTC,CSVEEMRDRGRAGQYF
TRBJ2-7,-,TRBV25-1,-,TGTGCCAGCAGTGGGGACGGTTTCTACGAGCAGTACTTC,CASSGDGFYEQYF
TRBJ1-6,few,TRBV6-5,TRBD1,TGTGCCAGCAGTTACCCCGGGACAGGGGCCTTTTCCTATAATTCACCCCTCCACTTT,CASSYPGTGAFSYNSPLHF
TRBJ2-3,many,TRBV11-2,-,TGTGCCAGCAGCTTAGATACCCTAGCTGATACGCAGTATTTT,CASSLDTLADTQYF
TRBJ2-1,-,TRBV12-3/TRBV12-4,TRBD2,TGTGCCAGCAGCCGAGCGGGAACCTACAATGAGCAGTTCTTC,CASSRAGTYNEQFF
TRBJ2-5,many,TRBV28,-,TGTGCCAGCAGGACAACAGGGGCCGGGGGAGGGGAGACCCAGTACTTC,CASRTTGAGGGETQYF
TRBJ2-2,-,TRBV19,TRBD1,TGTGCCAGTAGCCTCGACAGGGACGAGGGCGGGGAGCTGTTTTTT,CASSLDRDEGGELFF
TRBJ1-5,many,TRBV15,-,TGTGCCACCAGCCAAACCCGGGGCAATCAGCCCCAGCATTTT,CATSQTRGNQPQHF
TRBJ2-3,many,TRBV20-1,-,TGCAGTGCTATTCGGGGTACCGACGGTACGCAGTATTTT,CSAIRGTDGTQYF
TRBJ2-7,many,TRBV9,-,TGTGCCAGCAGCGAGACTCCAGACTCCTACGAGCAGTACTTC,CASSETPDSYEQYF
TRBJ2-1,few,TRBV7-6,TRBD2,TGTGCCAGCAGCGAAGGACTAGCGGGCAGAAATGAGCAGTTCTTC,CASSEGLAGRNEQFF
TRBJ2-4,many,TRBV20-1,-,TGCAGTGCAGAAGACAGGGCCAAAAACATTCAGTACTTC,CSAEDRAKNIQYF
TRBJ1-2,many,TRBV20-1,-,TGCAGTGCTAGATGGGTGGGGGACTATGGCTACACCTTC,CSARWVGDYGYTF
TRBJ2-1,many,TRBV20-1,-,TGCAGTGCTCCGGGATTCTCCTACAATGAGCAGTTCTTC,CSAPGFSYNEQFF
TRBJ2-5,-,TRBV20-1,-,TGCAGTGCTAACCGGGGGTTAGAGACCCAGTACTTC,CSANRGLETQYF
TRBJ2-1,-,TRBV18,-,TGTGCCAGCTCACCACCAGGGGCAGGCGTCTTTGGAAATGAGCAGTTCTTC,CASSPPGAGVFGNEQFF
TRBJ2-7,-,TRBV20-1,TRBD2,TGCAGTGCTAGTTATCTAGCGGGTAACGAGCAGTACTTC,CSASYLAGNEQYF
TRBJ2-1,many,TRBV27,-,TGTGCCAGCAGTTTCGCCAGGGGCGAATACAATGAGCAGTTCTTC,CASSFARGEYNEQFF
TRBJ1-1,many,TRBV5-1,-,TGCGCCAGCAGCTCGGCAGGGGTCAAGAACACTGAAGCTTTCTTT,CASSSAGVKNTEAFF
TRBJ1-3,-,TRBV12-3/TRBV12-4,-,TGTGCCAGCAGTCAAAGGACTTGGGGACGCTCTGGAAACACCATATATTTT,CASSQRTWGRSGNTIYF
TRBJ1-1,few,TRBV25-1,-,TGTGCCAGCAGTGAAGACCCGGGACACTGGAACACTGAAGCTTTCTTT,CASSEDPGHWNTEAFF
TRBJ2-1,many,TRBV20-1,TRBD2,TGCAGTGCTAGCAGACTAGCGGGAGGAAATGAGCAGTTCTTC,CSASRLAGGNEQFF
TRBJ2-5,many,TRBV30,TRBD1,TGTGCCTGGGTCGGGACAGCCAAGGAGACCCAGTACTTC,CAWVGTAKETQYF
TRBJ2-7,few,TRBV20-1,-,TGCAGTGCTAGAGACTACCAAGACGAGCAGTACTTC,CSARDYQDEQYF
TRBJ2-3,few,TRBV20-1,-,TGCAGTGCTAGTGTGGCCGCTATGACAGATACGCAGTATTTT,CSASVAAMTDTQYF
TRBJ2-5,few,TRBV19,-,TGTGCCAGTAGTATTCAGGTTACCACCGGGGAGACCCAGTACTTC,CASSIQVTTGETQYF
TRBJ2-7,-,TRBV9,TRBD2,TGTGCCAGCAGCGCTAGCGGGAACAACGAGCAGTACTTC,CASSASGNNEQYF
TRBJ2-7,-,TRBV12-3/TRBV12-4,-,TGTGTCAGCAGTGCTTCCTACGAGCAGTACTTC,CVSSASYEQYF
TRBJ2-5,few,TRBV5-6,TRBD2,TGTGCCAGCAGCGGGGGACTAGCGGAGACCCAGTACTTC,CASSGGLAETQYF
TRBJ2-3,-,TRBV5-1,-,TGCGCCAGCAGCTTACAGAGTAGCACAGATACGCAGTATTTT,CASSLQSSTDTQYF
TRBJ1-1,few,TRBV14,-,TGTGCCAGCAGCCAAGAATGGGAACGGTCGAGGACTGAAGCTTTCTTT,CASSQEWERSRTEAFF
TRBJ2-7,many,TRBV19,TRBD2,TGTGCCAGTAGTGCCCCGGGACTAGCACGCTACGAGCAGTACTTC,CASSAPGLARYEQYF
TRBJ2-1,-,TRBV7-6,-,TGTGCCAGCAGCCTGCTAGCGATGAACAATGAGCAGTTCTTC,CASSLLAMNNEQFF